This TCR beta chain was recovered during a study of cytomegalovirus exposure and HLA in healthy donors. PCR was performed using 60 Vbeta and 13 Jbeta primers. Here immunoSEQ multiplex PCR was the method, and the copy in TCRdb shows in-frame clones only, minus some. The table shows roughly 190,000 clones, with roughly 86% occurring only once. V lost 4 bases to trimming and J lost 2 bases; unmatched junction nucleotides: 8. The CDR3 length is 15 residues. Germline loops: CDR1 MDHEN, CDR2 SYDVKM. The material sequenced was PBMCs. The chain has TRBV28 and TRBJ2-7; 7 nucleotides align to TRBD1. The TCR sequence derives from a woman aged 18-35 years in good health and CMV-seronegative. CDR3 residues: CASSSGTASPYEQYF. The CDR3 DNA reads TGTGCCAGCAGTTCCGGGACAGCGAGCCCCTACGAGCAGTACTTC.